This T cell receptor beta chain is from a study of T cells after posttransplantation cyclophosphamide. This CDR3 is built from 15 residues. Trimming removed 0 bases from V and 5 bases from J; junction bases left unmatched: 5. Per germline, CDR1 LGHNA and CDR2 YSLEER. TCRdb's table, derived via immunoSEQ multiplex PCR, lists solely in-frame clones and lacks some. The data list about 39,000 clones, none observed once; around 4.5% falls to the top ten. Peripheral blood was collected from the related graft donor on the marrow donation day. There are many counts of this clone. Its antigen is unidentified. Study findings and constraints: TRB overlap between skin or GI tissue T cells and blood was limited. Later post-transplant blood repertoires were often dominated by donor CD8+ memory clones. After PTCy, TRB diversity resembled that of CNI/methotrexate controls.

The sequencing sample was made of PBMCs. The TCR originated in a woman between 50 and 59 years old in good health and a related stem cell transplant donor. The chain links TRBV4-3 to TRBJ1-2, with 8 bases that match TRBD1. For the CDR3, the DNA is TGCGCCAGCAGCCAAGATATTGGGACAGGTTATGGCTACACCTTC. It yields the protein CASSQDIGTGYGYTF.